One sample yielded the 30 T cell receptor beta chains listed below, sequenced in a study of cytomegalovirus exposure and HLA in healthy donors. The primer mix had 60 Vbeta and 13 Jbeta primers. The assay was immunoSEQ multiplex PCR, and TCRdb's table has in-frame clones only and misses some. The sample yields approximately 100,000 clones, about 85% seen once. The sequenced material came from PBMCs. The origin of the receptors is a man aged 25-45 years in good health and CMV-seronegative.

The CDR3 reads CASSPLAGDNEQFF. CDR3 in DNA: TGCGCCAGCAGCCCACTAGCGGGGGACAATGAGCAGTTCTTC. The V and J genes are TRBV5-1 and TRBJ2-1; 11 nucleotides agree with TRBD2. Germline CDR1 is SGHRS and CDR2 is YFSETQ. This CDR3 is built from 14 residues. Losses at the gene ends were 4 bases for V and 5 bases for J; bases not matched to a gene: 2. The entire variable domain, with the rest obtained from reference TRBV5-1 and TRBJ2-1, is as follows: KAGVTQTPRYLIKTRGQQVTLSCSPISGHRSVSWYQQTPGQGLQFLFEYFSETQRNKGNFPGRFSGRQFSNSRSEMNVSTLELGDSALYLCASSPLAGDNEQFFGPGTRLTVL.

This clone appeared once. This sequence joins TRBV4-3 and TRBJ2-5; a weak D match, TRBD1 (5 bases). CDR3 size: 16 residues. The germline V gene has CDR1 LGHNA and CDR2 YSLEER. The V end lost 0 bases, the J end lost 5 bases, and 16 bases lay between the germline ends. The CDR3 region has the DNA TGCGCCAGCAGCCAAGAATCGGCCTCAGGGTGGGAGACCCAGTACTTC. It encodes CASSQESASGWETQYF.

CDR3 sequence (DNA): TGTGCCAGCAGCCCGGGGACAGCTTACAATGAGCAGTTCTTC. Amino acids: CASSPGTAYNEQFF. The V gene is TRBV9, the J gene TRBJ2-1, with 7 positions matching TRBD1. The CDR3 runs to 14 residues. J gave up 4 bases and V 4 bases, and 5 bases lay outside the gene matches. Germline-derived CDR1 and CDR2 are SGDLS and YYNGEE.

A single count supports this clone. This chain uses TRBV19 with TRBJ2-6; D is unresolved. In germline, CDR1 is LNHDA, CDR2 SQIVND (reference sequence). Trimming pared 5 bases from V and 3 bases from J, leaving 14 bases between. The CDR3 has 16 amino acids. The chain's CDR3 is CASSPTPGGGANVLTF. As DNA, the CDR3 is TGTGCCAGTAGTCCTACGCCGGGTGGTGGGGCCAACGTCCTGACTTTC.

This rearrangement joins TRBV5-1 to TRBJ2-7; 10 bases match TRBD1. J was trimmed by 2 bases and V by 3 bases; bases with no gene match: 8. The germline V gene has CDR1 SGHRS and CDR2 YFSETQ. This CDR3 is built from 16 residues. The CDR3 region is CASSSPLDRGTYEQYF. The CDR3 DNA reads TGCGCCAGCAGCTCCCCGTTGGACAGGGGGACCTACGAGCAGTACTTC.

The V call is TRBV7-6, the J call TRBJ1-3, with 7 bases aligning to TRBD1. Germline trimming cut 5 bases from V and 3 bases from J; bases unmatched to any gene: 19. This CDR3 is 19 amino acids long. Germline V gene lookup returns CDR1 SGHVS and CDR2 FNYEAQ. CDR3 residues: CASSDDPGQSALGGNTIYF. The CDR3 coding sequence is TGTGCCAGCAGCGATGACCCGGGACAGTCCGCGCTGGGTGGAAACACCATATATTTT.

The rearrangement joins TRBV6-6 to TRBJ2-7; 7 positions agree with TRBD1. Unmatched junction bases numbered 8, after V lost 6 bases and J lost 6 bases. From germline, CDR1 is MNHNY and CDR2 SVGAGI (reference sequence). The CDR3 runs to 13 residues. For the CDR3, the DNA is TGTGCCAGCAGAGACGACAGGGCGAGCGAGCAGTACTTC. It is translated as CASRDDRASEQYF.

The chain uses TRBV7-9 and TRBJ1-5, with TRBD1 matching over 7 bases. This CDR3 has 16 amino acids. Per germline, CDR1 SEHNR and CDR2 FQNEAQ (reference sequence). V lost 5 bases, J lost 4 bases, and 11 bases stayed unmatched. The CDR3 loop reads CASSQEGTVSNQPQHF. The CDR3 DNA sequence: TGTGCCAGCAGCCAAGAGGGGACAGTGAGTAATCAGCCCCAGCATTTT.

The V gene is TRBV5-4, the J gene TRBJ2-7; 10 bases align to TRBD1. The trim removed 0 bases at V and 4 bases at J, leaving 1 base unmatched. The CDR3 spans 14 residues. Germline CDR1 and CDR2: SGHNT and YYREEE (reference sequence). CDR3 region: CASSLAGQGYEQYF. CDR3 in DNA: TGTGCCAGCAGCTTGGCGGGACAGGGGTACGAGCAGTACTTC. Filled out from reference TRBV5-4 and TRBJ2-7, the complete variable domain reads ETGVTQSPTHLIKTRGQQVTLRCSSQSGHNTVSWYQQALGQGPQFIFQYYREEENGRGNFPPRFSGLQFPNYSSELNVNALELDDSALYLCASSLAGQGYEQYFGPGTRLTVT.

The chain joins TRBV28 to TRBJ1-5; D remains unclear. Trimming pared 0 bases from V and 2 bases from J, leaving 5 bases between. The germline V gene has CDR1 MDHEN and CDR2 SYDVKM. The CDR3 has 14 amino acids. CDR3 nucleotide sequence: TGTGCCAGCAGTTTATGGAGGGGCAATCAGCCCCAGCATTTT. It is translated as CASSLWRGNQPQHF.

This rearrangement joins TRBV28 to TRBJ1-3, with D maybe TRBD1 (5 bases). Between the trimmed V and J ends, which lost 5 bases and 2 bases, there was a span of 19 bases. The length of the CDR3 is 17 residues. CDR1 and CDR2 (germline): MDHEN, SYDVKM. The chain's CDR3 is CASSLEGEGMAGNTIYF. DNA for the CDR3: TGTGCCAGCAGTCTCGAAGGGGAGGGTATGGCTGGAAACACCATATATTTT.

The chain links TRBV6-1 to TRBJ2-7; D is perhaps TRBD1 (6 bases). The CDR3 runs to 14 residues. CDR1 is MNHNS and CDR2 is SASEGT in the germline V gene. V was shortened by 6 bases and J by 2 bases, with 14 bases between the two germline ends. CDR3 region: CASSRQAPTYEQYF. The CDR3 DNA reads TGTGCCAGCAGCAGACAGGCCCCCACCTACGAGCAGTACTTC.

The chain links TRBV2 to TRBJ2-2; TRBD1 is a possible D gene (6 bases). V shed 7 bases and J shed 5 bases, with 14 bases lying between them. Germline loops: CDR1 SNHLY, CDR2 FYNNEI. The CDR3 consists of 14 residues. The CDR3 sequence: CASMLGARTGELFF. The DNA of the CDR3 is TGTGCCAGCATGTTGGGGGCGAGGACCGGGGAGCTGTTTTTT.

This chain connects TRBV29-1 to TRBJ1-1; D unclear. CDR1 is SQVTM and CDR2 is ANQGSEA in the germline V gene. The CDR3 spans 16 residues. V lost 6 bases and J lost 0, with 20 bases in between. CDR3 coding DNA: TGCAGCGTCGTATTAGTATTGTCGACATTGAACACTGAAGCTTTCTTT. This encodes CSVVLVLSTLNTEAFF.

The chain combines TRBV13 with TRBJ1-6; D is undetermined. Trimming took off 0 bases at V and 6 bases at J, with 9 bases between the two ends. CDR1 and CDR2 from the germline V gene are PRHDT and FYEKMQ (reference sequence). The CDR3 covers 15 residues. The DNA of the CDR3 is TGTGCCAGCAGCTTAGGGGGCGCCACTAATTCACCCCTCCACTTT. It yields the protein CASSLGGATNSPLHF. The whole variable domain, remainder taken from reference TRBV13 and TRBJ1-6, is AAGVIQSPRHLIKEKRETATLKCYPIPRHDTVYWYQQGPGQDPQFLISFYEKMQSDKGSIPDRFSAQQFSDYHSELNMSSLELGDSALYFCASSLGGATNSPLHFGNGTRLTVT.

The rearrangement links TRBV7-3 to TRBJ2-1, with D perhaps matching TRBD1 (5 bases). The CDR3 is 13 residues long. Trimming shortened V by 5 bases and J by 8 bases, and 13 bases separated the two germline ends. Germline values: CDR1 SGHTA, CDR2 FQGTGA. The CDR3: CASSKSGWDEQFF. Here the CDR3 DNA reads TGTGCCAGCAGCAAGTCAGGGTGGGATGAGCAGTTCTTC. Looking up the rest from reference TRBV7-3 and TRBJ2-1 gives the full variable domain: GAGVSQTPSNKVTEKGKYVELRCDPISGHTALYWYRQSLGQGPEFLIYFQGTGAADDSGLPNDRFFAVRPEGSVSTLKIQRTERGDSAVYLCASSKSGWDEQFFGPGTRLTVL.

The chain has TRBV12-5 and TRBJ2-1; TRBD2 agrees at 7 bases. The CDR3 loop spans 16 amino acids. Germline V gene lookup returns CDR1 LGHNT and CDR2 FRNRAP. V lost 0 bases and J lost 5; bases outside the gene matches: 7. The CDR3 loop reads CASGLVAGRGDNEQFF. The CDR3 bases are TGTGCTAGTGGTTTGGTAGCGGGACGGGGGGACAATGAGCAGTTCTTC.

The J gene is TRBJ2-1, the V gene TRBV7-9; 8 nucleotides agree with TRBD2. The CDR3 runs 14 residues. V dropped 4 bases and J dropped 6; count of bases not matched to a gene: 5. Germline CDR1 is SEHNR and CDR2 is FQNEAQ (reference sequence). In DNA, the CDR3 is TGTGCCAGCAGCTCCGGGACTAGTGCCAATGAGCAGTTCTTC. Its protein is CASSSGTSANEQFF.

The chain has TRBV5-1 and TRBJ2-1, with 8 bases aligning to TRBD2. This CDR3 has 14 residues. The V gene end was trimmed by 4 bases and the J gene end by 8 bases; junction bases not matched to a gene: 8. Germline lookup yields CDR1 SGHRS and CDR2 YFSETQ. The CDR3 here is CASSLKGLVYEQFF. CDR3 bases: TGCGCCAGCAGCCTAAAGGGACTAGTCTATGAGCAGTTCTTC.

The chain joins TRBV2 to TRBJ1-2, with D maybe TRBD1 (5 bases). There are 14 residues in the CDR3. Looked up from germline, CDR1 is SNHLY and CDR2 is FYNNEI. V lost 3 bases and J lost 4, with 12 bases in between. The CDR3 is CASSEEGSAYGYTF. The CDR3 region has the DNA TGTGCCAGCAGTGAGGAGGGGTCGGCCTATGGCTACACCTTC.

This chain links TRBV28 with TRBJ2-3, with a possible D match to TRBD1 (5 bases). CDR3 length: 12 amino acids. V was trimmed by 10 bases and J by 3 bases, leaving 11 bases between them. Germline V gives CDR1 MDHEN, CDR2 SYDVKM. The CDR3 DNA reads TGTGCCATATTGACAGATACAGATACGCAGTATTTT. Its translation: CAILTDTDTQYF. The whole variable domain, filled in from reference TRBV28 and TRBJ2-3, reads DVKVTQSSRYLVKRTGEKVFLECVQDMDHENMFWYRQDPGLGLRLIYFSYDVKMKEKGDIPEGYSVSREKKERFSLILESASTNQTSMYLCAILTDTDTQYFGPGTRLTVL.

This sequence joins TRBV21-1 and TRBJ1-5; the table assigns TRBD1, which was not confirmed against the DNA. TRBV21-1 is termed a pseudogene. The CDR3 runs to 12 residues. CDR3 DNA: TGTGCCAGCGTTGGCAGTCATCAGCCCCAGCATTTT. Its translation: CASVGSHQPQHF.

The V and J genes are TRBV5-1 and TRBJ2-7, with 9 positions matching TRBD1. CDR3 length: 15 residues. V gave up 4 bases and J gave up 5 bases; unmatched junction bases: 10. Germline V gene data show CDR1 as SGHRS and CDR2 as YFSETQ. For the CDR3, the DNA is TGCGCCAGCAGCGTGGGGGGACAGGGTGAGGACGAGCAGTACTTC. This encodes CASSVGGQGEDEQYF.

Concerning this clone: This same CDR3 is encoded by further DNA sequences in the sample. The chain couples TRBV5-1 to TRBJ2-5, with 8 bases lining up with TRBD2. Germline-derived CDR1 and CDR2 are SGHRS and YFSETQ. Losses at the gene ends were 4 bases for V and 4 bases for J; bases not matched to a gene: 3. The CDR3 extends over 13 amino acids. CDR3 amino acids: CASSPRGGETQYF. CDR3 bases: TGCGCCAGCAGCCCCCGGGGGGGAGAGACCCAGTACTTC.

The chain carries TRBV9 and TRBJ1-6; D is unresolved. CDR1 and CDR2 from the germline V gene are SGDLS and YYNGEE. The CDR3 is made up of 15 amino acids. V shed 3 bases and J shed 9 bases, with 16 bases lying between them. The CDR3 region is CASSARLGTGSPLHF. The DNA of the CDR3 is TGTGCCAGCAGCGCGCGCCTAGGCACCGGTTCACCCCTCCACTTT.

The rearrangement uses TRBV7-2 and TRBJ2-1; tentative D call: TRBD2 (6 bases). Trimming took off 7 bases at V and 6 bases at J, with 13 bases between the two ends. Germline loops: CDR1 SGHTA, CDR2 FQGNSA. The CDR3 contains 13 residues. This CDR3 is CASTSGGINEQFF. The CDR3 nucleotides read TGTGCCAGCACAAGTGGAGGGATCAATGAGCAGTTCTTC.

The chain recombines TRBV10-3 with TRBJ1-1; 7 bases map to TRBD1. Germline CDR1 ENHRY, CDR2 SYGVKD. Trimming took 6 bases from V and 4 from J; bases not matched to a gene: 8. This CDR3 is built from 14 residues. The CDR3 sequence: CAIRKQGPLTEAFF. Here the CDR3 DNA reads TGTGCCATCAGAAAACAGGGGCCGCTCACTGAAGCTTTCTTT.

This clone was counted a few times. J is TRBJ2-5 and V is TRBV5-1; 8 bases fit TRBD1. The junction had 4 bases not matched to a gene; V was cut back by 4 bases and J by 5 bases. The CDR3 covers 13 residues. The germline V gene encodes CDR1 SGHRS and CDR2 YFSETQ. The CDR3 reads CASSPRQGETQYF. For the CDR3, the DNA is TGCGCCAGCAGCCCGAGACAGGGGGAGACCCAGTACTTC.

The chain joins TRBV18 to TRBJ2-2; maybe TRBD2 (6 bases). Trimming pared 6 bases from V and 4 bases from J, leaving 9 bases between. Germline-derived CDR1 and CDR2 are KGHSH and LQKENI. The CDR3 spans 13 residues. The CDR3 is CASSRLVTGELFF. The CDR3 DNA reads TGTGCCAGCTCCCGACTAGTCACCGGGGAGCTGTTTTTT.

The chain combines TRBV15 with TRBJ2-7, with 10 bases identical to TRBD2. The germline CDR1 and CDR2 sequences are LNHNV and YYDKDF (reference sequence). The J segment lost 0 bases and the V segment lost 0 bases, leaving 2 bases of the junction unmatched. The CDR3 spans 16 residues. This chain's CDR3 is CATSRETSGASYEQYF. As DNA, the CDR3 is TGTGCCACCAGCAGAGAAACTAGCGGGGCCTCCTACGAGCAGTACTTC.